The clone carrying this TCR beta chain was detected only a few times. Antigen: not known. The data are from a study of T cells in Graves' hyperthyroidism and ophthalmopathy. As for the study in general: Blood from the periphery was taken at initial diagnosis, before any treatment. Study results and caveats: Also found in blood were most expanded thyroid clonotypes above 0.001. It was a median around 6 months before onset that the model predicted ophthalmopathy.

Germline V gene sequence: CDR1 SGHTA, CDR2 FQGNSA. Deletions cut 8 bases from V and 0 bases from J, with 14 bases between. CDR3 length: 14 amino acids. Not enrolled were patients with uncontrolled infection, other autoimmune disease, pregnancy or lactation. Regions amplified from RNA transcripts were the TCR beta CDR3 regions. The primer set for the first-round RT-PCR of the TCR CDR3 was HTBI. MiXCR, applied by TCRdb to the multiplex PCR reads, yields one record per CDR3 protein. The repertoire holds more than 500,000 distinct CDR3 sequences, with about 16% as singletons. The receptor's source is a woman in her twenties or thirties with Graves' ophthalmopathy. This chain links TRBV7-2 with TRBJ2-7; a weak D match, TRBD2 (6 bases). Sequenced input: blood. The CDR3 DNA sequence: TGTGCCAGCCCGCCTAGCGAGAGCTCCTACGAGCAGTACTTC. Translated, it gives CASPPSESSYEQYF.